These 22 T cell receptor beta chains originate from one sample sequenced in a study of long-term antiretroviral therapy in people with HIV. Investigators performed immunoSEQ version v3.0 at survey level. TCRdb's copy holds only in-frame clones and misses some; the assay was immunoSEQ multiplex PCR. Among fewer than 20,000 clones listed, roughly 91% were seen once. The sequencing here drew on unsorted PBMCs, taken 6.9 years after starting antiretroviral therapy. Receptors originate from a man aged 50-59 years with HIV.

CDR3 loop: CASSARTGGTYEQYF. The CDR3 DNA reads as TGTGCCAGCAGTGCTAGGACAGGGGGAACATACGAGCAGTACTTC. This chain uses TRBV6-1 with TRBJ2-7; 10 nucleotides match TRBD1. The CDR3 runs to 15 residues. Germline V gene data show CDR1 as MNHNS and CDR2 as SASEGT. Trimming at V came to 4 bases and at J to 4 bases, leaving 7 bases not matched to a gene.

A few counts support this clone. This chain uses TRBV6-1 with TRBJ2-3, with D maybe TRBD2 (5 bases). The germline gives CDR1 MNHNS, CDR2 SASEGT. CDR3 length: 13 amino acids. Written as DNA, the CDR3 is TGTTCCACCCCGGGAAGGGTCCCAGATACGCAGTATTTT. Residues: CSTPGRVPDTQYF.

This clone has just a few counts. The chain uses TRBV7-8 and TRBJ1-4; D unresolved. Germline V gene data show CDR1 as SGHVS and CDR2 as FQNEAQ. CDR3 length: 15 residues. The V gene lost 0 bases and the J gene lost 8 bases, with 13 bases spanning the gap. DNA of the CDR3: TGTGCCAGCAGCTTAGCGGGAACCCTTCGGGAAAAACTGTTTTTT. It codes for CASSLAGTLREKLFF.

The rearrangement joins TRBV11-3 to TRBJ2-6; perhaps TRBD2 as D (5 bases). V was pared by 2 bases and J by 1 base, with 9 bases between. Germline-derived CDR1 and CDR2 are SGHNT and YENEEA. This CDR3 has 16 residues. The CDR3 reads CASSLSRGSGANVLTF. CDR3 nucleotides: TGTGCCAGCAGCTTAAGTCGAGGGTCTGGGGCCAACGTCCTGACTTTC.

The chain employs TRBV7-2 and TRBJ2-7; D is uncertain. Germline values: CDR1 SGHTA, CDR2 FQGNSA. V was clipped by 0 bases and J by 9 bases, with 9 bases between them. The CDR3 extends over 12 amino acids. Here the CDR3 DNA reads TGTGCCAGCAGCTTAGCGGTTTCAGGGCAGTACTTC. It yields the protein CASSLAVSGQYF.

V usage is TRBV19 and J usage is TRBJ2-2; D gene ambiguous. There are 11 residues in the CDR3. In germline, CDR1 is LNHDA, CDR2 SQIVND (reference sequence). Trimming shortened V by 3 bases and J by 11 bases, and 7 bases separated the two germline ends. The chain's CDR3 is CASSISFELFF. CDR3 in DNA: TGTGCCAGTAGTATCTCCTTCGAGCTGTTTTTT.

This clone was detected a few times. This chain uses TRBV27 with TRBJ2-1; D not resolved. The germline V and J ends were trimmed by 2 bases and 12 bases, with 17 bases remaining between them. The CDR3 consists of 14 residues. Germline V gives CDR1 MNHEY, CDR2 SMNVEV (reference sequence). CDR3 sequence: CASSLEQKLSWQFF. The CDR3 DNA sequence: TGTGCCAGCAGTTTAGAACAGAAACTGAGTTGGCAGTTCTTC.

The rearrangement links TRBV7-9 to TRBJ1-1, with 9 bases fitting TRBD1. Per germline, CDR1 SEHNR and CDR2 FQNEAQ (reference sequence). With 4 bases clipped from V and 5 bases from J, the junction kept 8 bases outside the gene matches. This CDR3 region has 15 residues. CDR3 in amino acids: CASSSLEGTGTEAFF. CDR3 coding DNA: TGTGCCAGCAGCTCCTTGGAGGGGACAGGGACTGAAGCTTTCTTT.

The chain has TRBV19 and TRBJ1-5, with D unclear. Germline values: CDR1 LNHDA, CDR2 SQIVND (reference sequence). There are 14 residues in the CDR3. Trimming removed 6 bases at V and 6 bases at J, with 15 bases between. This chain's CDR3 is CASSLDPESQPQHF. In nucleotides, the CDR3 is TGTGCCAGTAGCCTCGACCCCGAGAGTCAGCCCCAGCATTTT.

V gene TRBV2 combines with J gene TRBJ1-5, with a tentative D call TRBD1 (5 bases). This CDR3 is 14 amino acids long. Germline V gives CDR1 SNHLY, CDR2 FYNNEI. The V gene lost 2 bases and the J gene lost 7 bases, with 12 bases spanning the gap. CDR3 in DNA: TGTGCCAGCAGTGAAATCGGCAGACAGCAGCCCCAGCATTTT. It codes for CASSEIGRQQPQHF.

CDR3 nucleotide sequence: TGTGCCAGAAGCCGACCCAGGGGCCACTTGCAAGAGACCCAGTACTTC. Amino acid sequence: CARSRPRGHLQETQYF. The rearrangement joins TRBV5-3 to TRBJ2-5; maybe TRBD1 (6 bases). TRBV5-3 belongs to the ORF category, with a function that is uncertain. This CDR3 is built from 16 residues. The V and J ends lost 4 bases and 2 bases respectively, with 18 bases between them.

The rearrangement links TRBV11-2 to TRBJ2-1, with D maybe TRBD2 (5 bases). The CDR3 covers 13 residues. Looked up from germline, CDR1 is SGHAT and CDR2 is FQNNGV. The germline V and J ends were trimmed by 3 bases and 5 bases, with 8 bases remaining between them. The DNA of the CDR3 is TGTGCCAGCAGCTTTGCTAGCAACAATGAGCAGTTCTTC. The encoded protein is CASSFASNNEQFF.

The rearrangement joins TRBV5-4 to TRBJ2-1; D uncertain. Trimming cost V 6 bases and J 7 bases, with 14 bases left between them. CDR1 is SGHNT and CDR2 is YYREEE in the germline V gene (reference sequence). This CDR3 spans 13 amino acids. In nucleotides, the CDR3 is TGTGCCAGCACCACCAAGAGCGCAAATGAGCAGTTCTTC. Its protein product is CASTTKSANEQFF.

V gene TRBV10-3 combines with J gene TRBJ2-1, with D unresolved. The CDR3 is 13 amino acids. The germline V gene has CDR1 ENHRY and CDR2 SYGVKD. Trimming stripped 4 bases from V and 0 bases from J, with 4 bases between. CDR3 residues: CAISVSSYNEQFF. The CDR3 nucleotides are TGTGCCATCAGTGTAAGCTCCTACAATGAGCAGTTCTTC.

The rearrangement joins TRBV2 to TRBJ2-3; D may be TRBD2 (8 bases). Germline V gives CDR1 SNHLY, CDR2 FYNNEI. This CDR3 comprises 15 residues. Trimming took 6 bases from V and 6 from J, leaving 19 bases between them. The CDR3 DNA reads as TGTGCCAGCAGACGGGGAGTAGCGGGACAGGATACGCAGTATTTT. It translates to CASRRGVAGQDTQYF.

V is TRBV10-3 and J is TRBJ1-1, with D perhaps matching TRBD1 (6 bases). This CDR3 spans 16 amino acids. Trimming took 0 bases from V and 6 from J, leaving 17 bases between them. CDR1 and CDR2 from the germline V gene are ENHRY and SYGVKD. Here the CDR3 reads CAISESTGTGKSEAFF. CDR3 coding DNA: TGTGCCATCAGTGAGTCTACCGGAACAGGGAAGTCTGAAGCTTTCTTT.

This chain uses TRBV30 with TRBJ1-2; 8 nucleotides match TRBD1. The CDR3 spans 11 residues. The V and J ends lost 4 bases and 6 bases, in that order; junction bases with no gene match: 1. Germline V CDR1 and CDR2: GTSNPN, SVGIG (reference sequence). CDR3 in DNA: TGTGCCTGGACAGGGGGCGATGGCTACACCTTC. Encoded protein: CAWTGGDGYTF.

This clone was counted a few times. V gene TRBV11-3 combines with J gene TRBJ1-5, with D possibly TRBD1 on 5 matching bases. Germline CDR1 and CDR2: SGHNT and YENEEA. The V end lost 7 bases, the J end lost 7 bases, and 14 bases lay between the germline ends. The CDR3 is 13 residues long. This chain's CDR3 is CASKERGDQPQHF. CDR3 coding DNA: TGTGCCAGCAAGGAGAGGGGTGACCAGCCCCAGCATTTT.

This clone came up a few times. J is TRBJ2-3 and V is TRBV7-3; D may correspond to TRBD1 or TRBD2 (5 bases each). This CDR3 spans 15 amino acids. V was clipped by 5 bases and J by 2 bases, with 14 bases between them. CDR1 is SGHTA and CDR2 is FQGTGA in the germline V gene. CDR3 in DNA: TGTGCCAGCAGCCCGGGGACCGTGAACACAGATACGCAGTATTTT. Its protein is CASSPGTVNTDTQYF.

V gene TRBV27 combines with J gene TRBJ1-2; 8 nucleotides line up with TRBD1. Germline V gene sequence: CDR1 MNHEY, CDR2 SMNVEV (reference sequence). Trimming took 5 bases from V and 4 from J; bases not matched to a gene: 15. This CDR3 spans 17 amino acids. CDR3: CASSPILTTGAVYGYTF. The CDR3 DNA is TGTGCCAGCAGTCCGATCCTCACGACAGGGGCCGTCTATGGCTACACCTTC.

V gene TRBV2 combines with J gene TRBJ1-4, with a weak D call TRBD1 (6 bases). Germline V gives CDR1 SNHLY, CDR2 FYNNEI. V was shortened by 5 bases and J by 7 bases, with 17 bases between the two germline ends. The CDR3 covers 15 residues. The CDR3: CASSFQGRDGEKLFF. CDR3 DNA sequence: TGTGCCAGCAGTTTTCAGGGGAGGGACGGTGAAAAACTGTTTTTT.

This chain uses TRBV29-1 with TRBJ2-7; TRBD1 aligns across 7 bases. The CDR3 is made up of 14 amino acids. Germline V lookup: CDR1 SQVTM, CDR2 ANQGSEA. V shed 2 bases, J shed 3 bases, and the junction held 7 bases outside the gene matches. The CDR3 DNA reads as TGCAGCGTTGAAATCGGGGACAGCTACTACGAGCAGTACTTC. Encoded protein: CSVEIGDSYYEQYF.